The 32 T cell receptor beta chains presented below share a single source sample, sequenced in a study of siplizumab effects on memory and regulatory T cells. Profiled with immunoSEQ multiplex PCR; TCRdb holds only in-frame clones, not every one. Seen here are about 100,000 clones, approximately 94% observed once, and the top ten hold roughly 1.3%. The sequenced sample was non-Treg CD4+ T cells sorted from blood. The source is a human donor in good health.

The genes are TRBV7-2 and TRBJ2-3, with D unclear. The CDR3 runs 11 residues. Germline CDR1 reads SGHTA; CDR2 reads FQGNSA. Between the trimmed V and J ends, which lost 8 bases and 7 bases, there was a span of 10 bases. CDR3 nucleotides: TGTGCCAGCGGAACAGTGAATACGCAGTATTTT. Its translation: CASGTVNTQYF.

This clone has a handful of counts. The genes are TRBV13 and TRBJ1-1; D is undetermined. Germline V gene sequence: CDR1 PRHDT, CDR2 FYEKMQ (reference sequence). The CDR3 runs 11 residues. V gave up 2 bases and J gave up 7 bases, with 5 bases separating them. In DNA form, the CDR3 reads TGTGCCAGCAGCTTACACCTTGAAGCTTTCTTT. Protein product: CASSLHLEAFF.

V and J are TRBV6-1 and TRBJ1-1, with unresolved D. Per the germline V gene, CDR1 is MNHNS and CDR2 is SASEGT. The CDR3 runs 11 residues. The V gene lost 2 bases and the J gene lost 11 bases, with 9 bases spanning the gap. The DNA of the CDR3 is TGTGCCAGCAGTGAAAGTATATGGGCTTTCTTT. Translating gives CASSESIWAFF.

The chain recombines TRBV20-1 with TRBJ2-3; D not resolved. Germline V gene data show CDR1 as DFQATT and CDR2 as SNEGSKA (reference sequence). V lost 5 bases to trimming and J lost 5 bases, with 5 bases between them. The CDR3 covers 10 residues. The CDR3 DNA sequence: TGCAGTGCTCCTGAAGATACGCAGTATTTT. Its translation is CSAPEDTQYF.

In this sample, this clone turned up once. The V and J genes are TRBV7-2 and TRBJ2-2, with D maybe TRBD2 (5 bases). V was trimmed by 4 bases and J by 3 bases, leaving 12 bases between them. The V gene's germline CDR1 is SGHTA and CDR2 FQGNSA. This CDR3 contains 15 residues. CDR3 DNA: TGTGCCAGCAGCTGGGCGGGTCCGGACACCGGGGAGCTGTTTTTT. Its translation: CASSWAGPDTGELFF.

This clone appeared a few times. The rearrangement links TRBV27 to TRBJ1-5, with D perhaps matching TRBD1 (5 bases). The CDR3 spans 12 residues. From germline, CDR1 is MNHEY and CDR2 SMNVEV (reference sequence). V lost 6 bases to trimming and J lost 7 bases, with 10 bases between them. The CDR3 DNA sequence: TGTGCCAGCAGGACAGCTGAGCAGCCCCAGCATTTT. This codes for CASRTAEQPQHF.

The CDR3 reads CAAGTFYYGYTF. Here the CDR3 DNA reads TGTGCCGCGGGCACCTTTTACTATGGCTACACCTTC. The chain joins TRBV2 to TRBJ1-2; D is uncertain. CDR1 SNHLY and CDR2 FYNNEI come from the germline V gene. V shed 11 bases and J shed 3 bases, with 13 bases lying between them. CDR3 length: 12 residues.

The V and J genes are TRBV21-1 and TRBJ2-7; TRBD1 was called by the table and not checked on the DNA. TRBV21-1 is tagged as a pseudogene. CDR3 length: 15 amino acids. The CDR3 region is CASSKGTGGFYEQYF. The CDR3 DNA follows: TGTGCCAGCAGCAAAGGTACAGGGGGCTTCTACGAGCAGTACTTC.

The chain couples TRBV11-2 to TRBJ2-3; D may match TRBD1 or TRBD2 (5 bases each). V was shortened by 5 bases and J by 0 bases, with 15 bases between the two germline ends. The germline V gene has CDR1 SGHAT and CDR2 FQNNGV. This CDR3 is 16 amino acids long. CDR3: CASSRDRDGSTDTQYF. In nucleotides, the CDR3 is TGTGCCAGCAGCCGGGACCGGGACGGAAGCACAGATACGCAGTATTTT.

CDR3 sequence: CASSSGTGSEQYF. CDR3 coding DNA: TGTGCCAGCAGCTCAGGGACGGGGAGCGAGCAGTACTTC. The J gene is TRBJ2-7, the V gene TRBV7-3; D tentatively reads TRBD1 or TRBD2 (5 bases each). The CDR3 spans 13 residues. V was clipped by 4 bases and J by 6 bases, with 13 bases between them. Per germline, CDR1 SGHTA and CDR2 FQGTGA.

This clone was detected once. V gene TRBV10-1 combines with J gene TRBJ2-1, with D unresolved. V was cut by 4 bases and J by 3 bases, with 7 bases left in between. This CDR3 has 13 amino acids. The germline CDR1 and CDR2 sequences are WNHNN and SYGVQD (reference sequence). CDR3 sequence: CASSVGIYNEQFF. CDR3 coding DNA: TGCGCCAGCAGTGTGGGAATCTACAATGAGCAGTTCTTC.

The CDR3 sequence is CASSHDPRQAFF. Written as DNA, the CDR3 is TGTGCCAGCAGTCACGACCCGCGGCAAGCTTTCTTT. This rearrangement joins TRBV2 to TRBJ1-1; unclear D gene. The CDR3 has 12 amino acids. Germline V gene sequence: CDR1 SNHLY, CDR2 FYNNEI. With 5 bases removed from V and 9 bases from J, the gap between germline ends came to 13 bases.

The chain is built from TRBV9 and TRBJ1-2; D remains ambiguous. This CDR3 has 15 amino acids. Germline assignment: CDR1 SGDLS and CDR2 YYNGEE. The V gene lost 0 bases and the J gene lost 2 bases, with 11 bases spanning the gap. CDR3 region: CASSVGARPNYGYTF. DNA of the CDR3: TGTGCCAGCAGCGTAGGAGCCCGGCCCAACTATGGCTACACCTTC. Full variable domain (rest looked up from reference TRBV9 and TRBJ1-2): DSGVTQTPKHLITATGQRVTLRCSPRSGDLSVYWYQQSLDQGLQFLIQYYNGEERAKGNILERFSAQQFPDLHSELNLSSLELGDSALYFCASSVGARPNYGYTFGSGTRLTVV.

The count of this clone is one. The genes are TRBV10-3 and TRBJ2-3; no firm D call. CDR3 length: 13 residues. The V end lost 10 bases, the J end lost 2 bases, and 13 bases lay between the germline ends. Germline V lookup: CDR1 ENHRY, CDR2 SYGVKD. The CDR3 spells CATRDGLTDTQYF. CDR3 bases: TGTGCCACCAGAGACGGTCTCACAGATACGCAGTATTTT.

This chain joins TRBV7-9 and TRBJ1-1, with D perhaps TRBD1 (5 bases). Germline CDR1 reads SEHNR; CDR2 reads FQNEAQ (reference sequence). With 4 bases removed from V and 3 bases from J, the gap between germline ends came to 15 bases. This CDR3 has 15 residues. This chain's CDR3 is CASSSRDSIYTEAFF. The CDR3 bases are TGTGCCAGCAGCTCTAGGGACTCGATCTACACTGAAGCTTTCTTT.

V gene TRBV7-2 combines with J gene TRBJ1-3; no clear D. Germline values: CDR1 SGHTA, CDR2 FQGNSA. The CDR3 extends over 15 amino acids. V was cut by 0 bases and J by 8 bases, with 14 bases left in between. The CDR3 nucleotides are TGTGCCAGCAGCTTAGCGAAGGTGCCGGGAGACACCATATATTTT. Translation: CASSLAKVPGDTIYF.

The rearrangement links TRBV28 to TRBJ1-2; 8 bases match TRBD1. Germline V gives CDR1 MDHEN, CDR2 SYDVKM. Trimming at V came to 7 bases and at J to 8 bases, leaving 15 bases not matched to a gene. This CDR3 has 15 amino acids. As DNA, the CDR3 is TGTGCCAGCATCACCGAGCGGCAGGGGGCGAAAGGCTACACCTTC. Translation: CASITERQGAKGYTF.

The chain employs TRBV19 and TRBJ2-1; 12 bases align to TRBD2. With 11 bases clipped from V and 5 bases from J, the junction kept 7 bases outside the gene matches. The CDR3 sequence is 14 residues long. CDR1 and CDR2 from the germline V gene are LNHDA and SQIVND (reference sequence). Here the CDR3 DNA reads TGTGCCTCACAAAGGACTAGCGGGAACAATGAGCAGTTCTTC. Residues: CASQRTSGNNEQFF.

The rearrangement joins TRBV19 to TRBJ2-6, with a tentative D call TRBD2 (6 bases). From germline, CDR1 is LNHDA and CDR2 SQIVND (reference sequence). Trimming stripped 6 bases from V and 0 bases from J, with 12 bases between. This CDR3 has 16 amino acids. The CDR3 spells CASRRDPNSGANVLTF. The CDR3 DNA sequence: TGTGCCAGTAGGCGGGACCCCAACTCTGGGGCCAACGTCCTGACTTTC.

This chain joins TRBV14 and TRBJ2-2; 9 bases are a match to TRBD1. In germline, CDR1 is SGHDN, CDR2 FVKESK. CDR3 length equals 15 residues. The junction had 7 bases not matched to a gene; V was cut back by 4 bases and J by 7 bases. For the CDR3, the DNA is TGTGCCAGCAGCCCCTTGACAGGGGGTAGCGGGGAGCTGTTTTTT. Amino acids: CASSPLTGGSGELFF.

The J gene is TRBJ2-2, the V gene TRBV30; 7 bases are shared with TRBD2. Unmatched junction bases numbered 10, after V lost 2 bases and J lost 7 bases. Looked up from germline, CDR1 is GTSNPN and CDR2 is SVGIG (reference sequence). This CDR3 has 15 residues. The CDR3: CAWSSSGTWRGELFF. As DNA, the CDR3 is TGTGCCTGGAGTTCTAGCGGCACGTGGCGCGGGGAGCTGTTTTTT. The variable domain in full, with the rest retrieved from reference TRBV30 and TRBJ2-2, is SQTIHQWPATLVQPVGSPLSLECTVEGTSNPNLYWYRQAAGRGLQLLFYSVGIGQISSEVPQNLSASRPQDRQFILSSKKLLLSDSGFYLCAWSSSGTWRGELFFGEGSRLTVL.

The V gene is TRBV11-2, the J gene TRBJ2-7; 10 bases align to TRBD1. Germline V gene data show CDR1 as SGHAT and CDR2 as FQNNGV. The CDR3 length is 15 residues. With 1 base clipped from V and 4 bases from J, the junction kept 4 bases outside the gene matches. CDR3 protein: CASSLVTGGIYEQYF. CDR3 in DNA: TGTGCCAGCAGCTTAGTGACAGGGGGCATATACGAGCAGTACTTC.

This chain connects TRBV5-5 to TRBJ1-4; D is unresolved. Trimming shortened V by 3 bases and J by 0 bases, and 12 bases separated the two germline ends. The germline gives CDR1 SGHKS, CDR2 YYEKEE (reference sequence). This CDR3 spans 16 amino acids. The chain's CDR3 is CASSSQRSATNEKLFF. In DNA form, the CDR3 reads TGTGCCAGCAGCTCCCAACGGTCTGCAACTAATGAAAAACTGTTTTTT.

This chain links TRBV11-2 with TRBJ1-5, with D uncertain. Germline V gives CDR1 SGHAT, CDR2 FQNNGV. V was clipped by 5 bases and J by 0 bases, with 5 bases between them. CDR3 length: 13 residues. The CDR3 spells CASSIHSNQPQHF. The CDR3 DNA reads TGTGCCAGCAGCATTCATAGCAATCAGCCCCAGCATTTT. The full variable domain, its missing parts supplied by reference TRBV11-2 and TRBJ1-5, is EAGVAQSPRYKIIEKRQSVAFWCNPISGHATLYWYQQILGQGPKLLIQFQNNGVVDDSQLPKDRFSAERLKGVDSTLKIQPAKLEDSAVYLCASSIHSNQPQHFGDGTRLSIL.

The genes are TRBV6-5 and TRBJ1-3, with unresolved D. From germline, CDR1 is MNHEY and CDR2 SVGAGI. The CDR3 runs to 13 residues. Between the trimmed V and J ends, which lost 7 bases and 4 bases, there was a span of 11 bases. CDR3 amino acids: CASNKGPGNTIYF. The DNA of the CDR3 is TGTGCCAGCAATAAAGGGCCCGGAAACACCATATATTTT.

Points on this clone: The identical CDR3 is also encoded by other nucleotide sequences in the sample. The chain combines TRBV6-1 with TRBJ2-7; TRBD1 might be the D (6 bases). V lost 7 bases, J lost 1 base, and 14 bases lay in between. The germline V gene encodes CDR1 MNHNS and CDR2 SASEGT. The CDR3 is 14 residues long. The CDR3 DNA follows: TGTGCCAGCAACAGGGAAGGAGGATCCTACGAGCAGTACTTC. Encoded protein: CASNREGGSYEQYF.

As DNA, the CDR3 is TGTGCCAGCAGGCAGCGGGAGGTCTCCTACGAGCAGTACTTC. It codes for CASRQREVSYEQYF. This chain uses TRBV6-5 with TRBJ2-7, with 9 bases aligning to TRBD2. The CDR3 runs to 14 residues. J lost 0 bases, V lost 6 bases, and 3 bases had no gene match. CDR1 MNHEY and CDR2 SVGAGI come from the germline V gene.

The V and J genes are TRBV6-1 and TRBJ2-1, with D possibly TRBD2 on 6 matching bases. CDR3 size: 17 residues. Germline V CDR1 and CDR2: MNHNS, SASEGT. Trimming removed 4 bases at V and 6 bases at J, with 22 bases between. CDR3 DNA sequence: TGTGCCAGCAGTGGACCTTGGGAGCGGGCGTTCGGCAATGAGCAGTTCTTC. It codes for CASSGPWERAFGNEQFF.

The genes are TRBV30 and TRBJ2-3; TRBD2 matches 11 bases. V shed 3 bases and J 3 bases; nucleotides not matched to a gene: 2. This CDR3 is built from 14 residues. The germline gives CDR1 GTSNPN, CDR2 SVGIG (reference sequence). This CDR3 reads CAWRTSGKTDTQYF. As DNA, the CDR3 is TGTGCCTGGAGGACTAGCGGGAAAACAGATACGCAGTATTTT. The full variable domain, in which reference TRBV30 and TRBJ2-3 provide the parts outside the CDR3, is SQTIHQWPATLVQPVGSPLSLECTVEGTSNPNLYWYRQAAGRGLQLLFYSVGIGQISSEVPQNLSASRPQDRQFILSSKKLLLSDSGFYLCAWRTSGKTDTQYFGPGTRLTVL.

This chain links TRBV5-6 with TRBJ2-3; TRBD2 is a possible D gene (6 bases). V lost 5 bases to trimming and J lost 1 base, with 26 bases between them. From germline, CDR1 is SGHDT and CDR2 YYEEEE. There are 19 residues in the CDR3. CDR3 sequence (DNA): TGTGCCAGCAGTAGCGGATTGCTAACCGTTCGAACACGCACAGATACGCAGTATTTT. Protein: CASSSGLLTVRTRTDTQYF.

The J gene is TRBJ1-5, the V gene TRBV19; 8 bases are a match to TRBD1. This CDR3 comprises 15 residues. With 2 bases clipped from V and 4 bases from J, the junction kept 4 bases outside the gene matches. The germline gives CDR1 LNHDA, CDR2 SQIVND (reference sequence). CDR3 loop: CASSINRGTNQPQHF. The CDR3, as DNA: TGTGCCAGTAGTATAAACAGGGGGACAAATCAGCCCCAGCATTTT.

This chain uses TRBV11-2 with TRBJ2-7; either TRBD1 or TRBD2 may fit D (5 bases each). Trimming removed 5 bases from V and 9 bases from J, with 14 bases in between. Germline V gene data show CDR1 as SGHAT and CDR2 as FQNNGV. This CDR3 is built from 12 residues. CDR3 sequence reads: CASSPDSGWQYF. The CDR3 DNA reads TGTGCCAGCAGCCCTGACAGCGGATGGCAGTACTTC.